One sample yielded the 15 T cell receptor beta chains listed below, sequenced in a study of CD8+ T cells in alopecia areata. Following extraction, RNA underwent reverse transcription to cDNA, which served as the sequencing template. Profiled with immunoSEQ multiplex PCR; TCRdb holds only in-frame clones, not every one. In the table there are more than 200,000 clones, less than 80% of which are singletons. This specimen was CD4+ T cells sorted from blood, taken at week 0. The receptors originated from a human donor with alopecia areata.

The rearrangement links TRBV10-3 to TRBJ1-5; D perhaps matches TRBD1 (5 bases). The CDR3 sequence is 13 residues long. Trimming took 10 bases from V and 7 from J, leaving 17 bases between them. From germline, CDR1 is ENHRY and CDR2 SYGVKD. The CDR3 DNA reads TGTGCCACTTCGGAAGGGTCAGGGCAGCCCCAGCATTTT. Encoded protein: CATSEGSGQPQHF.

V and J are TRBV29-1 and TRBJ1-2; 8 bases are shared with TRBD1. The germline V gene has CDR1 SQVTM and CDR2 ANQGSEA. V gave up 6 bases and J gave up 1 base; unmatched junction bases: 13. The CDR3 has 16 amino acids. CDR3 sequence (DNA): TGCAGCGTCGCTGCGACAGGGGAGTATAGTAACTATGGCTACACCTTC. Its translation is CSVAATGEYSNYGYTF.

The V and J genes are TRBV29-1 and TRBJ1-1; D gene unclear. CDR3 length: 11 residues. Trimming pared 4 bases from V and 7 bases from J, leaving 10 bases between. Germline-derived CDR1 and CDR2 are SQVTM and ANQGSEA. The CDR3 reads CSVVEGSEAFF. The CDR3 DNA reads TGCAGCGTTGTTGAGGGTAGTGAAGCTTTCTTT.

The genes are TRBV2 and TRBJ2-7; D tentatively reads TRBD1 or TRBD2 (6 bases each). The CDR3 length is 13 residues. Germline CDR1 and CDR2: SNHLY and FYNNEI. Trimming stripped 8 bases from V and 4 bases from J, with 15 bases between. The CDR3 nucleotides are TGTGCCAGCTCGAAGGAGGGGGGATACGAGCAGTACTTC. Translated: CASSKEGGYEQYF.

The genes are TRBV7-9 and TRBJ2-2, with D perhaps matching TRBD1 or TRBD2 (5 bases each). Trimming took off 4 bases at V and 5 bases at J, with 17 bases between the two ends. CDR3 size: 16 residues. Germline V gene lookup returns CDR1 SEHNR and CDR2 FQNEAQ (reference sequence). Here the CDR3 DNA reads TGTGCCAGCAGCTCTGGGCCCGGGACGGATACCGGGGAGCTGTTTTTT. Protein sequence: CASSSGPGTDTGELFF.

This clone occurred a few times. J is TRBJ2-7 and V is TRBV5-1; TRBD1 aligns across 9 bases. Unmatched junction bases numbered 4, after V lost 4 bases and J lost 2 bases. The CDR3 extends over 14 amino acids. CDR1 and CDR2 (germline): SGHRS, YFSETQ. The CDR3 nucleotides read TGCGCCAGCAGCATCCGGGACAGGGCCTACGAGCAGTACTTC. Its translation: CASSIRDRAYEQYF.

This clone came up a few times. The J gene is TRBJ2-5, the V gene TRBV9, with 14 bases identical to TRBD2. Germline lookup yields CDR1 SGDLS and CDR2 YYNGEE. This CDR3 region has 14 residues. Trimming cost V 4 bases and J 8 bases; bases outside gene matches: 4. CDR3 protein: CASSPGLAGGTQYF. The CDR3 coding sequence is TGTGCCAGCAGCCCTGGACTAGCGGGGGGAACCCAGTACTTC.

The gene calls are TRBV2 and TRBJ2-3, with D possibly being TRBD1 (6 bases). Trimming cost V 4 bases and J 11 bases, with 10 bases left between them. The CDR3 totals 11 residues. CDR1 SNHLY and CDR2 FYNNEI come from the germline V gene. The CDR3 nucleotides are TGTGCCAGCAGTGTGAGACAGGAGCAGTATTTT. Translating it yields CASSVRQEQYF.

DNA for the CDR3: TGTGCCAGCAGTCTTGGGGGGTCGGAAAAACTGTTTTTT. Residues: CASSLGGSEKLFF. The chain has TRBV7-8 and TRBJ1-4; possible D gene TRBD1, 5 bases. The CDR3 is 13 residues long. Trimming removed 6 bases at V and 8 bases at J, with 13 bases between. Germline V gene sequence: CDR1 SGHVS, CDR2 FQNEAQ.

This clone has a handful of counts. This chain joins TRBV5-8 and TRBJ2-1; maybe TRBD1 (6 bases). This CDR3 has 14 amino acids. Per the germline V gene, CDR1 is SGHTS and CDR2 is YDEGEE. Deletions cut 5 bases from V and 5 bases from J, with 14 bases between. The CDR3 DNA reads as TGTGCCAGCAGGTGGGCAGGGGCTAACAATGAGCAGTTCTTC. Translation: CASRWAGANNEQFF.

This clone was seen more than once but under ten times. V gene TRBV15 combines with J gene TRBJ1-2, with 7 bases lining up with TRBD1. With 5 bases clipped from V and 0 bases from J, the junction kept 6 bases outside the gene matches. The V gene's germline CDR1 is LNHNV and CDR2 YYDKDF (reference sequence). The CDR3 sequence is 15 residues long. CDR3 nucleotide sequence: TGTGCCACCAGCGGAACAGGGGACTCTAACTATGGCTACACCTTC. This gives the protein CATSGTGDSNYGYTF.

In this sample, this clone turned up a few times. The chain employs TRBV7-6 and TRBJ2-1; D not certain. Germline-derived CDR1 and CDR2 are SGHVS and FNYEAQ. The CDR3 extends over 14 amino acids. V was trimmed by 5 bases and J by 6 bases, leaving 14 bases between them. The CDR3 nucleotides are TGTGCCAGCAGCCTACTCGTTTTATTCAATGAGCAGTTCTTC. It encodes CASSLLVLFNEQFF. The full variable domain, rest sourced from reference TRBV7-6 and TRBJ2-1, is GAGVSQSPRYKVTKRGQDVALRCDPISGHVSLYWYRQALGQGPEFLTYFNYEAQQDKSGLPNDRFSAERPEGSISTLTIQRTEQRDSAMYRCASSLLVLFNEQFFGPGTRLTVL.

This clone was found a few times. The chain uses TRBV30 and TRBJ1-5, with D tentatively TRBD1 (5 bases). The germline V gene has CDR1 GTSNPN and CDR2 SVGIG (reference sequence). Trimming pared 2 bases from V and 5 bases from J, leaving 10 bases between. This CDR3 region has 13 residues. The CDR3 sequence: CAWSPGTDQPQHF. The CDR3 nucleotides read TGTGCCTGGAGTCCCGGGACTGATCAGCCCCAGCATTTT. The whole variable domain, remainder taken from reference TRBV30 and TRBJ1-5, is SQTIHQWPATLVQPVGSPLSLECTVEGTSNPNLYWYRQAAGRGLQLLFYSVGIGQISSEVPQNLSASRPQDRQFILSSKKLLLSDSGFYLCAWSPGTDQPQHFGDGTRLSIL.

The genes are TRBV4-2 and TRBJ2-1, with 11 positions matching TRBD2. Germline V gives CDR1 LGHNA, CDR2 YNFKEQ. V lost 0 bases to trimming and J lost 2 bases; unmatched junction nucleotides: 0. There are 16 residues in the CDR3. The CDR3 spells CASSQEGLAAYNEQFF. CDR3 DNA: TGTGCCAGCAGCCAAGAGGGACTAGCGGCCTACAATGAGCAGTTCTTC.

J is TRBJ2-7 and V is TRBV29-1; tentatively, D is TRBD1 or TRBD2 (5 bases each). Looked up from germline, CDR1 is SQVTM and CDR2 is ANQGSEA. The CDR3 is made up of 12 amino acids. V was cut by 7 bases and J by 1 base, with 11 bases left in between. In DNA, the CDR3 is TGCAGCGGGGCAGGGAGTTCCTACGAGCAGTACTTC. This gives the protein CSGAGSSYEQYF.